Each of the 15 T cell receptor beta chains below was sequenced from the same sample in a study of technical replicates of blood from several donors. The data were produced by immunoSEQ multiplex PCR, yet TCRdb's version contains in-frame clones alone and is incomplete. The profile shows tens of thousands of clones, just under 90% of them singletons. Sequencing was carried out using PBMCs. These receptors were taken from a human donor in good health. Some clones in this sample may be carry-over from other donors' samples.

This clone has only one observation. The chain carries TRBV7-2 and TRBJ2-7; 7 nucleotides line up with TRBD2. Germline CDR1 and CDR2: SGHTA and FQGNSA. This CDR3 spans 15 amino acids. V gave up 3 bases and J gave up 0 bases; unmatched junction bases: 5. The CDR3 protein is CASSFRRDYSYEQYF. DNA for the CDR3: TGTGCCAGCAGCTTTCGCCGGGACTACTCCTACGAGCAGTACTTC. Drawing the rest from reference TRBV7-2 and TRBJ2-7, the complete variable domain is GAGVSQSPSNKVTEKGKDVELRCDPISGHTALYWYRQSLGQGLEFLIYFQGNSAPDKSGLPSDRFSAERTGGSVSTLTIQRTQQEDSAVYLCASSFRRDYSYEQYFGPGTRLTVT.

This chain joins TRBV18 and TRBJ2-7; TRBD2 matches at 8 bases. CDR3 length equals 15 residues. CDR1 KGHSH and CDR2 LQKENI come from the germline V gene. Unmatched junction bases numbered 8, after V lost 4 bases and J lost 3 bases. Here the CDR3 DNA reads TGTGCCAGCTCACTCCTTAGCGGGACCAACTACGAGCAGTACTTC. Translating gives CASSLLSGTNYEQYF.

The gene calls are TRBV6-6 and TRBJ2-5; D unclear. Trimming stripped 2 bases from V and 5 bases from J, with 3 bases between. Germline V gene lookup returns CDR1 MNHNY and CDR2 SVGAGI (reference sequence). The CDR3 extends over 11 amino acids. CDR3 amino acids: CASSYTETQYF. The CDR3 DNA follows: TGTGCCAGCAGTTACACTGAGACCCAGTACTTC.

The gene calls are TRBV2 and TRBJ2-5, with unresolved D. This CDR3 region has 14 residues. Trimming pared 9 bases from V and 6 bases from J, leaving 20 bases between. Germline assignment: CDR1 SNHLY and CDR2 FYNNEI. The DNA of the CDR3 is TGTGCCAGGCAAGATCGGCGGAGTATTAAGACCCAGTACTTC. It specifies CARQDRRSIKTQYF.

The chain has TRBV9 and TRBJ1-1, with D unclear. This CDR3 region has 13 residues. Trimming stripped 0 bases from V and 6 bases from J, with 9 bases between. Germline V gene data show CDR1 as SGDLS and CDR2 as YYNGEE. The CDR3 spells CASSVVSTAEAFF. The CDR3 DNA reads as TGTGCCAGCAGCGTAGTTTCTACCGCTGAAGCTTTCTTT.

The chain links TRBV7-2 to TRBJ1-2, with 7 bases fitting TRBD1. Germline loops: CDR1 SGHTA, CDR2 FQGNSA. The CDR3 is 15 amino acids. V shed 5 bases and J 0 bases; nucleotides not matched to a gene: 6. The CDR3 sequence: CASSPTGTANYGYTF. The CDR3 DNA is TGTGCCAGCAGCCCTACCGGGACAGCTAACTATGGCTACACCTTC.

This clone has just one count. The V and J genes are TRBV7-9 and TRBJ1-2, with D hard to call. The CDR3 loop spans 14 amino acids. Germline CDR1 reads SEHNR; CDR2 reads FQNEAQ (reference sequence). The germline V and J ends were trimmed by 0 bases and 4 bases, with 9 bases remaining between them. The CDR3 DNA follows: TGTGCCAGCAGCTTAGCCGGACGGGGCTATGGCTACACCTTC. Translated: CASSLAGRGYGYTF.

This rearrangement joins TRBV7-8 to TRBJ1-5; D not resolved. The CDR3 is 16 residues long. Trimming left V 6 bases short and J 2 bases short, with 17 bases between. In germline, CDR1 is SGHVS, CDR2 FQNEAQ. Written as DNA, the CDR3 is TGTGCCAGCAGAATAGGAGGGAGAAATGGCAATCAGCCCCAGCATTTT. Translated: CASRIGGRNGNQPQHF.

In this sample, this clone turned up once. This chain uses TRBV30 with TRBJ2-7; 11 bases map to TRBD1. Germline values: CDR1 GTSNPN, CDR2 SVGIG (reference sequence). The CDR3 sequence is 14 residues long. With V trimmed by 4 bases and J by 2 bases, 4 bases remained unmatched. Here the CDR3 DNA reads TGTGCCTGGACACCGGGACAGGGGGCCTACGAGCAGTACTTC. This sequence encodes CAWTPGQGAYEQYF.

This clone appeared once. V usage is TRBV2 and J usage is TRBJ2-3; TRBD2 matches at 9 bases. The CDR3 has 15 residues. Germline loops: CDR1 SNHLY, CDR2 FYNNEI. The V and J ends lost 2 bases and 4 bases, in that order; junction bases with no gene match: 4. CDR3 nucleotide sequence: TGTGCCAGCAGTGAACTAGCGGGGAAATCAGATACGCAGTATTTT. The encoded protein is CASSELAGKSDTQYF.

The chain recombines TRBV19 with TRBJ1-5; possibly TRBD1 for D (5 bases). CDR1 LNHDA and CDR2 SQIVND come from the germline V gene (reference sequence). The CDR3 runs to 14 residues. V shed 2 bases and J shed 5 bases, with 10 bases lying between them. DNA for the CDR3: TGTGCCAGTAGTATAAGGGGTTTGGATCAGCCCCAGCATTTT. It codes for CASSIRGLDQPQHF.

V and J are TRBV5-1 and TRBJ1-5; unclear D gene. The germline gives CDR1 SGHRS, CDR2 YFSETQ. CDR3 length: 16 amino acids. The ends were cut back, 2 bases at V and 0 bases at J, with 12 bases in the middle. The CDR3 nucleotides read TGCGCCAGCAGCTTAGAAGAACTAAATAGCAATCAGCCCCAGCATTTT. It codes for CASSLEELNSNQPQHF.

The chain joins TRBV2 to TRBJ2-7; D unclear. Germline V gene lookup returns CDR1 SNHLY and CDR2 FYNNEI. The CDR3 contains 11 residues. The V gene lost 4 bases and the J gene lost 2 bases, with 3 bases spanning the gap. The CDR3 DNA sequence: TGTGCCAGCAGTGCGGCCTACGAGCAGTACTTC. This codes for CASSAAYEQYF.

This chain links TRBV4-3 with TRBJ1-6; D unresolved. This CDR3 region has 14 residues. Between the trimmed V and J ends, which lost 1 base and 8 bases, there was a span of 9 bases. CDR1 is LGHNA and CDR2 is YSLEER in the germline V gene. This CDR3 reads CASSQGRGYSPLHF. CDR3 in DNA: TGCGCCAGCAGCCAAGGGCGCGGGTATTCACCCCTCCACTTT.

The V and J genes are TRBV2 and TRBJ2-3; maybe TRBD2 (5 bases). The CDR3 totals 14 residues. Deletions cut 1 base from V and 7 bases from J, with 12 bases between. Germline V gives CDR1 SNHLY, CDR2 FYNNEI. The CDR3: CASSEDGRGYTQYF. For the CDR3, the DNA is TGTGCCAGCAGTGAAGATGGGAGAGGATATACGCAGTATTTT.